This note documents a single T cell receptor beta chain sequence. What antigen it recognizes has not been identified. Within one base of it there is no much larger clone, and no base qualities were kept. Using the deep immunoSEQ assay, multiplex PCR amplified TCR CDR3 regions from genomic DNA. Genomic DNA extracted from each cell subset was distributed evenly over all wells of several immunoSEQ 96-well plates, and each plate served as one replicate. Each replicate PCR for sorted subsets received roughly 0.2 ug genomic DNA, equal to about 30,000 T cell genomes. Purified libraries were quantified with a Qubit 3.0 fluorometer, sized on a Bioanalyzer 2100, and re-quantified with the KAPA Library Quantification kit. Each immunoSEQ 96-well plate was sequenced on its own single-read 150-cycle Illumina NextSeq 550 flow cell. The original pipeline was this. Because the immunoSEQ output included only junctional sequences and no quality scores, the filtering could not be the same as the filtering used for full-length reads. Sequences were annotated with PyIR, a Python wrapper for IgBLAST v1.9, and V/J genes and CDR3 were assigned using IMGT germline references. Reads were removed for weak V/J assignments (E-value above 1e-6), missing CDR3, stop codons, out-of-frame junctions, or ambiguous translated residues. A V3J clonotype was defined by an identical inferred V gene, J gene, and CDR3 amino acid sequence. Percentage overlap between repertoires was calculated by dividing the number of shared unique clonotypes by the size of the smaller repertoire. RTK rarefaction, the Chao1 estimator, and Recon v2.1 estimates of unobserved clonotypes were used to assess repertoire richness. Generation probabilities were computed with OLGA for all TCRbeta clonotypes obtained by the gDNA method from a handful of donors. The source is immuneACCESS, and TCRdb retained only in-frame sequences with V and J called. Part of the clones is not carried over; for the studies checked, unresolved V genes explain less than half of this, and the remainder is unexplained. V, J and clone size derive from that table, while D and trimming were established from the DNA sequence. Present in this sample are around 580,000 clones, 98% of which were seen just once. The ten most abundant clones make up 0.3% of the sample.

Deletion took 1 base off V and 0 bases off J, with a span of 10 bases between the germline ends. The cysteine opens and the phenylalanine closes a CDR3 of 16 amino acids. Just CDR3 DNA is preserved here, 48 bases in frame from base 1. CDR1 and CDR2, looked up from the germline V gene, are SNHLY and FYNNEI. The data are from a study of shared clonotypes between healthy human individuals (dated by TCRdb to the early 2020s). The study in broad terms: The cohort comprised a couple of women and a few men aged 18 to 49 years. For each donor, CD4 naive and CD4 memory were each given three plates, CD8 naive was given two plates, and CD8 memory was given one plate. To increase sequencing depth and limit assay-specific biases, different laboratories used diverse techniques to prepare libraries and sequence TCR repertoires. To estimate repertoire size and how much clonotype sharing occurs between individuals, the study deeply sequenced the blood TCR repertoires of five healthy adults. Per donor, leukapheresis produced somewhere between about 0.85 and 8.9 billion PBMCs.

Here is what the overall study found, with its caveats: Higher generation probabilities were observed for clonotypes shared by all four sorted-subset donors than for non-shared clonotypes. Larger estimated clonotype richness was generally found for naive subsets than for memory subsets. Pairwise subsampling indicated that sequencing depth was expected to affect the degree of clonotype sharing among donors. The genetic and exposure-history diversity represented was limited by the small number of donors. Sampling was restricted to blood, and TCR repertoires in tissues likely differ from the TCR repertoires found in blood. Sharing across several donors was observed for about 5% of naive CD4, over 3% of naive CD8, over 2% of memory CD4, and roughly 0.43% of memory CD8 clonotypes. Even with the large sequencing depth, rarefaction of the sorted-subset datasets indicated that sequencing was incomplete.

CD8 naive samples were CD45RO-negative cells positively selected for CCR7, giving a CD45RA+CCR7+ population that excluded TemRA cells. The donors were healthy, HIV-negative adults who had no recently reported acute infections or vaccinations. Every donor was a Caucasian adult residing in Nashville, Tennessee, USA. Blood was obtained by leukapheresis, after which PBMCs were separated by Ficoll-Histopaque density gradient centrifugation and cryopreserved in liquid nitrogen vapor phase. Purity and quantity of every magnetically sorted T cell population were checked by analytical flow cytometry. From each sorted fraction, genomic DNA was isolated and quantified by UV absorbance on a Nanodrop 2000c.

Sequenced input: naive CD8+ T cells sorted from blood. The label giving this sample's cell subset or site can be read as: CD45RA+CCR7+. The receptor chain draws on TRBV2 and TRBJ1-3; TRBD1 is a weak D gene call, 6 bases matching. This TCR came from a man aged 30-40 years in good health. This receptor carries the CDR3 CASSEGQAGSGNTIYF. In nucleotides, the sequence is TGTGCCAGCAGTGAAGGACAGGCGGGCTCTGGAAACACCATATATTTT. Beyond the CDR3, the reference TRBV2 and TRBJ1-3 genes provide the residues; the full variable domain reads: EPEVTQTPSHQVTQMGQEVILRCVPISNHLYFYWYRQILGQKVEFLVSFYNNEISEKSEIFDDQFSVERPDGSNFTLKIRSTKLEDSAMYFCASSEGQAGSGNTIYFGEGSWLTVV.